Reported below is one T cell receptor (beta chain). Its antigen is as yet unknown. The sample originates from a study of Graves' ophthalmopathy and Graves' hyperthyroidism. Study findings and constraints: With approximately 90% sensitivity and 70% to 82% specificity, a 13-signature model separated ophthalmopathy from stable hyperthyroidism.

Trimming removed 0 bases at V and 6 bases at J, with 9 bases between. Germline assignment: CDR1 SGHTA and CDR2 FQGNSA. There are 14 residues in the CDR3. The sequenced template was RNA, covering the TCR beta CDR3 region. The workflow started with a first-round RT-PCR run with HTBI primers and then moved on to a second-round multiplex PCR. TCRdb re-analysed the multiplex PCR reads in MiXCR, keeping a single row per CDR3 protein. Counted here are tens of thousands of distinct CDR3 sequences, approximately 50% occurring once; the ten biggest clones make up roughly 4.7%. Ophthalmopathy in the donors was of moderate-to-severe activity, with CAS ≥3, NOSPECS ≥4 and duration under 3 months.

This rearrangement joins TRBV7-2 to TRBJ2-1, with D tentatively TRBD2 (5 bases). The sample comprised peripheral blood. The source of this sequence is an adult woman with Graves' ophthalmopathy. CDR3 coding DNA: TGTGCCAGCAGCTTAGCGGGAGTATTCAATGAGCAGTTCTTC. This gives the protein CASSLAGVFNEQFF.